This TCR beta chain was sequenced during a study of T cells in Graves' hyperthyroidism and ophthalmopathy. Findings and caveats of the study: Most clonotypes that expanded in the thyroid above 0.001 also showed up in blood.

This CDR3 has 13 amino acids. V lost 6 bases and J 8 bases, leaving 14 bases between the germline ends. CDR1 and CDR2 from the germline V gene are LGHDT and YNNKEL (reference sequence). The source material, RNA transcripts, was used to amplify TCR beta CDR3 regions. First-round RT-PCR with HTBI primers amplified the TCR CDR3 region. MiXCR, run by TCRdb on the multiplex PCR reads, gives a single entry per CDR3 protein. The sample yields under 350,000 distinct CDR3 sequences, roughly a fifth seen once. This clonotype has a handful of counts. Its specificity is unknown. The specimen was blood. This TCR derives from a woman aged 50 to 65 with Graves' hyperthyroidism. V gene TRBV3-1 combines with J gene TRBJ2-4; a possible D gene is TRBD1 (6 bases). CDR3 in amino acids: CASSQRGLDIQYF. The CDR3 DNA is TGTGCCAGCAGTCAAAGGGGGTTAGACATTCAGTACTTC.